This T cell receptor (beta chain) came from a study of T cell changes during pregnancy in multiple sclerosis. CDR3 length: 14 amino acids. Per the germline V gene, CDR1 is MNHNS and CDR2 is SASEGT. V shed 6 bases and J 2 bases; nucleotides not matched to a gene: 4. This table comes from immunoSEQ multiplex PCR, and its TCRdb copy is limited to in-frame clones, with some not included. The sample carries around 20,000 clones, 88% recorded once. The source is a female donor in good health, enrolled as a control in a pregnancy study. Specimen: CD8+ T cells from peripheral blood mononuclear cells, collected after pregnancy. The genes are TRBV6-1 and TRBJ1-3; 7 positions match TRBD1. For the CDR3, the DNA is TGTGCCAGCAGCAAGACAGGGCCTGGAAACACCATATATTTT. Translation gives CASSKTGPGNTIYF.